The 19 T cell receptor beta chains below all came from one sample that was sequenced in a study of CD8+ T cells in alopecia areata (dated 2018 in TCRdb). Interpreted using the paper, the time point label stands for: baseline before oral tofacitinib. The library was built by means of the immunoSEQ multiplex PCR assay. RNA was extracted from all samples and reverse transcribed into cDNA, which served as template for TCR sequencing. TCRdb stores this immuneACCESS table with in-frame sequences only. Part of the clones is absent; in the studies checked, under half of the shortfall reflects unresolved V genes, and no reason is known for the rest. For this sample there are around 250,000 clones; 67% appear just once. The ten largest account for more than 0.95% of the sample. Sequenced material: CD4+ T cells sorted from blood, taken at week 0. These receptors were collected from a human donor with alopecia areata.

The rearrangement uses TRBV29-1 and TRBJ1-2, with 8 bases matching TRBD1. Germline CDR1 SQVTM, CDR2 ANQGSEA. The length of the CDR3 is 12 residues. The junction had 9 bases not matched to a gene; V was cut back by 7 bases and J by 8 bases. CDR3 amino acids: CSGGGQGAGYTF. CDR3 nucleotides: TGCAGCGGGGGAGGACAGGGAGCAGGCTACACCTTC. Filled out from reference TRBV29-1 and TRBJ1-2, the complete variable domain reads SAVISQKPSRDICQRGTSLTIQCQVDSQVTMMFWYRQQPGQSLTLIATANQGSEATYESGFVIDKFPISRPNLTFSTLTVSNMSPEDSSIYLCSGGGQGAGYTFGSGTRLTVV.

This clone was seen only once. The rearrangement links TRBV30 to TRBJ1-2; D not resolved. The V gene's germline CDR1 is GTSNPN and CDR2 SVGIG (reference sequence). The ends were cut back, 1 base at V and 8 bases at J, with 5 bases in the middle. This CDR3 has 10 residues. In DNA, the CDR3 is TGTGCCTGGAGTGGAGCGGGCTACACCTTC. Amino acid sequence: CAWSGAGYTF. Using reference TRBV30 and TRBJ1-2 for the parts outside the CDR3, the full variable domain is SQTIHQWPATLVQPVGSPLSLECTVEGTSNPNLYWYRQAAGRGLQLLFYSVGIGQISSEVPQNLSASRPQDRQFILSSKKLLLSDSGFYLCAWSGAGYTFGSGTRLTVV.

The chain carries TRBV15 and TRBJ1-5, with TRBD1 matching 7 bases. The CDR3 consists of 17 residues. Losses at the gene ends were 0 bases for V and 1 base for J; bases not matched to a gene: 6. Looked up from germline, CDR1 is LNHNV and CDR2 is YYDKDF (reference sequence). The CDR3 spells CATSRENRGLSNQPQHF. The CDR3 DNA is TGTGCCACCAGCAGAGAAAACAGGGGATTGAGCAATCAGCCCCAGCATTTT.

The count of this clone is one. J is TRBJ2-7 and V is TRBV2; the D gene is possibly TRBD2 (5 bases). The germline V and J ends were trimmed by 8 bases and 7 bases, with 12 bases remaining between them. The CDR3 is 11 residues long. Germline CDR1 is SNHLY and CDR2 is FYNNEI. This CDR3 reads CASGRGREQYF. The CDR3 coding sequence is TGTGCCAGCGGGAGAGGGCGGGAGCAGTACTTC.

This chain connects TRBV4-1 to TRBJ1-2; D is ambiguous. Germline lookup yields CDR1 MGHRA and CDR2 YSYEKL. This CDR3 contains 18 residues. Trimming pared 1 base from V and 4 bases from J, leaving 22 bases between. DNA of the CDR3: TGCGCCAGCAGCCAAGGAACCGGACCCCGAAGACGAGGCTATGGCTACACCTTC. It codes for CASSQGTGPRRRGYGYTF.

In its sample, this clone was seen a few times. The chain is built from TRBV29-1 and TRBJ2-5; D gene ambiguous. The CDR3 loop spans 13 amino acids. Trimming cost V 3 bases and J 5 bases, with 13 bases left between them. Germline V gene lookup returns CDR1 SQVTM and CDR2 ANQGSEA. CDR3 nucleotides: TGCAGCGTTGATTCCGTATTGGGGGAGACCCAGTACTTC. Its protein is CSVDSVLGETQYF. Combining the CDR3 with reference TRBV29-1 and TRBJ2-5 gives the whole variable domain SAVISQKPSRDICQRGTSLTIQCQVDSQVTMMFWYRQQPGQSLTLIATANQGSEATYESGFVIDKFPISRPNLTFSTLTVSNMSPEDSSIYLCSVDSVLGETQYFGPGTRLLVL.

The CDR3 DNA sequence: TGTGCCAGCAGCCCCCTAAGACTAGCGGGGGGCCAACCGTACTTC. As protein: CASSPLRLAGGQPYF. The V and J genes are TRBV27 and TRBJ2-5; TRBD2 agrees at 13 bases. The CDR3 contains 15 residues. CDR1 is MNHEY and CDR2 is SMNVEV in the germline V gene (reference sequence). V shed 6 bases, J shed 13 bases, and the junction held 14 bases outside the gene matches.

The J gene is TRBJ2-5, the V gene TRBV29-1; TRBD2 agrees at 7 bases. J was trimmed by 0 bases and V by 6 bases; bases with no gene match: 1. CDR3 length: 12 amino acids. The germline gives CDR1 SQVTM, CDR2 ANQGSEA. The CDR3 nucleotides read TGCAGCGTGGGAGGGTACCAAGAGACCCAGTACTTC. Its translation is CSVGGYQETQYF.

A few counts support this clone. The chain carries TRBV5-1 and TRBJ1-4, with D unclear. In germline, CDR1 is SGHRS, CDR2 YFSETQ. Trimming cost V 5 bases and J 3 bases, with 8 bases left between them. This CDR3 contains 13 residues. The DNA for the CDR3 is TGCGCCAGCAGGGAGTCGGCTAATGAAAAACTGTTTTTT. It is translated as CASRESANEKLFF.

CDR3 coding DNA: TGTGCCAGCAGGGGGCTAGGGGCGGTCACCGGGGAGCTGTTTTTT. Its translation: CASRGLGAVTGELFF. V usage is TRBV25-1 and J usage is TRBJ2-2; weak D call: TRBD1 (5 bases). This CDR3 comprises 15 residues. V was clipped by 6 bases and J by 4 bases, with 15 bases between them. Germline loops: CDR1 MGHDK, CDR2 SYGVNS.

This chain uses TRBV9 with TRBJ2-7, with D hard to call. The CDR3 has 14 residues. Trimming stripped 0 bases from V and 3 bases from J, with 10 bases between. Germline V gene data show CDR1 as SGDLS and CDR2 as YYNGEE. CDR3 sequence reads: CASSVESANYEQYF. The CDR3 nucleotides are TGTGCCAGCAGCGTAGAATCCGCGAACTACGAGCAGTACTTC.

The J gene is TRBJ1-2, the V gene TRBV29-1; unclear D gene. Germline CDR1 is SQVTM and CDR2 is ANQGSEA. Trimming took off 8 bases at V and 3 bases at J, with 10 bases between the two ends. The CDR3 runs 11 residues. The CDR3, as DNA: TGCAGCCCCCGGACGGACTATGGCTACACCTTC. This codes for CSPRTDYGYTF. Using reference TRBV29-1 and TRBJ1-2 for the parts outside the CDR3, the full variable domain is SAVISQKPSRDICQRGTSLTIQCQVDSQVTMMFWYRQQPGQSLTLIATANQGSEATYESGFVIDKFPISRPNLTFSTLTVSNMSPEDSSIYLCSPRTDYGYTFGSGTRLTVV.

On this clone itself: At the DNA level, this CDR3 is encoded by other sequences in the same sample as well. This chain connects TRBV9 to TRBJ2-6; no clear D. Germline V lookup: CDR1 SGDLS, CDR2 YYNGEE. The CDR3 loop spans 14 amino acids. V lost 2 bases and J 0 bases, leaving 3 bases between the germline ends. The CDR3 here is CASSVLSGANVLTF. CDR3 nucleotide sequence: TGTGCCAGCAGCGTCCTCTCTGGGGCCAACGTCCTGACTTTC.

This clone was detected only once. The chain recombines TRBV30 with TRBJ2-7; TRBD1 matches 8 bases. CDR3 size: 11 residues. The V and J ends lost 3 bases and 12 bases, in that order; junction bases with no gene match: 7. Germline loops: CDR1 GTSNPN, CDR2 SVGIG (reference sequence). The CDR3 here is CAWRTSGGMYF. In DNA form, the CDR3 reads TGTGCCTGGAGGACTTCAGGGGGCATGTACTTC.

This rearrangement joins TRBV29-1 to TRBJ2-3, with TRBD1 matching over 11 bases. The CDR3 consists of 14 residues. V lost 7 bases, J lost 1 base, and 4 bases stayed unmatched. Germline-derived CDR1 and CDR2 are SQVTM and ANQGSEA. In nucleotides, the CDR3 is TGCAGCGCCGGGACAGGGGGGGGCACAGATACGCAGTATTTT. It translates to CSAGTGGGTDTQYF.

The chain employs TRBV7-6 and TRBJ1-1; the match to TRBD1 covers 8 bases. The CDR3 runs 15 residues. The V and J ends lost 3 bases and 3 bases, in that order; junction bases with no gene match: 6. Germline CDR1 is SGHVS and CDR2 is FNYEAQ. The CDR3: CASSFGTGGYTEAFF. The DNA for the CDR3 is TGTGCCAGCAGCTTCGGGACAGGAGGCTACACTGAAGCTTTCTTT. The full variable domain, rest sourced from reference TRBV7-6 and TRBJ1-1, is GAGVSQSPRYKVTKRGQDVALRCDPISGHVSLYWYRQALGQGPEFLTYFNYEAQQDKSGLPNDRFSAERPEGSISTLTIQRTEQRDSAMYRCASSFGTGGYTEAFFGQGTRLTVV.

The genes are TRBV29-1 and TRBJ1-1; D is unclear. The V gene lost 6 bases and the J gene lost 1 base, with 9 bases spanning the gap. CDR1 and CDR2 (germline): SQVTM, ANQGSEA. This CDR3 has 12 residues. The CDR3 DNA is TGCAGCGTCTCCCCACGGAACACTGAAGCTTTCTTT. As protein: CSVSPRNTEAFF.

Regarding this clone: The sample holds other DNA sequences that translate to the same CDR3. The gene calls are TRBV7-2 and TRBJ2-7; D remains ambiguous. CDR1 and CDR2 (germline): SGHTA, FQGNSA. V was shortened by 5 bases and J by 0 bases, with 5 bases between the two germline ends. The CDR3 spans 12 residues. CDR3 amino acids: CASSLSSYEQYF. In DNA, the CDR3 is TGTGCCAGCAGCCTGAGCTCCTACGAGCAGTACTTC.

V and J are TRBV29-1 and TRBJ2-1; a weak D match, TRBD1 (6 bases). The germline V gene encodes CDR1 SQVTM and CDR2 ANQGSEA. The CDR3 consists of 15 residues. The CDR3 DNA follows: TGCAGTGAAGGCCAGGGGTCGGGGTCCTACAATGAGCAGTTCTTC. Translation: CSEGQGSGSYNEQFF.